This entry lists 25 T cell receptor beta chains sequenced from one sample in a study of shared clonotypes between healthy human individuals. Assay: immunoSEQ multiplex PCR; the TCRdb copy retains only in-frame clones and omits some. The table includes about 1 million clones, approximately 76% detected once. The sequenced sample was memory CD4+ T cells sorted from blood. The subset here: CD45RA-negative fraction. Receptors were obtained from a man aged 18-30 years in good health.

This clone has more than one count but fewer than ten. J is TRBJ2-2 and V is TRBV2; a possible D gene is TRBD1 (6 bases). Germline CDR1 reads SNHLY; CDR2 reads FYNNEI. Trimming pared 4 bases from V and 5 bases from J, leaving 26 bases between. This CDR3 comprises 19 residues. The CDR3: CASSARPLTGTTITGELFF. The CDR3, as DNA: TGTGCCAGCAGTGCCCGCCCCTTAACCGGGACAACGATAACCGGGGAGCTGTTTTTT. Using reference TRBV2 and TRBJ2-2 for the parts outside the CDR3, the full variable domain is EPEVTQTPSHQVTQMGQEVILRCVPISNHLYFYWYRQILGQKVEFLVSFYNNEISEKSEIFDDQFSVERPDGSNFTLKIRSTKLEDSAMYFCASSARPLTGTTITGELFFGEGSRLTVL.

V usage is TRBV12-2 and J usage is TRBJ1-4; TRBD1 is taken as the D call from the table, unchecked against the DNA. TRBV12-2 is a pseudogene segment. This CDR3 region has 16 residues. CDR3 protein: CASRLSVRQGSEKLFF. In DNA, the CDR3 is TGTGCAAGTCGCTTATCAGTTCGGCAGGGTAGTGAAAAACTGTTTTTT.

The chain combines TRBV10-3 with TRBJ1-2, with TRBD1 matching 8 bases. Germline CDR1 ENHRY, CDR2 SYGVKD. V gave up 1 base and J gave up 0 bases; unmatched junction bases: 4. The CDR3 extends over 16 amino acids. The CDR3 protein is CAISEWQGATNYGYTF. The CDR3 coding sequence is TGTGCCATCAGTGAGTGGCAGGGGGCGACTAACTATGGCTACACCTTC.

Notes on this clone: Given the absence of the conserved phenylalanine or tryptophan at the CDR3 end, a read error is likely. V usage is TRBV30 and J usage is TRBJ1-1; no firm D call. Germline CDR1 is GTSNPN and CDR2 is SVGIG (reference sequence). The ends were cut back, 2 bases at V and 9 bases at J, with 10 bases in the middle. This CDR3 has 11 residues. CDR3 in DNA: TGTGCCTGGAGTCCAACCCCCCAAGCTTTCCTT. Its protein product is CAWSPTPQAFL.

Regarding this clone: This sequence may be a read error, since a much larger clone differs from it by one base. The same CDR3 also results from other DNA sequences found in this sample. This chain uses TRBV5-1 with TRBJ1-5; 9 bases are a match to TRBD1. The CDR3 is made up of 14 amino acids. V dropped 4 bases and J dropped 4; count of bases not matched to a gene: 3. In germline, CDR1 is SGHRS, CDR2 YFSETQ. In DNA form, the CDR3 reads TGCGCCAGCAGCCTAGGGACAGGGAATCAGCCCCAGCATTTT. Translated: CASSLGTGNQPQHF.

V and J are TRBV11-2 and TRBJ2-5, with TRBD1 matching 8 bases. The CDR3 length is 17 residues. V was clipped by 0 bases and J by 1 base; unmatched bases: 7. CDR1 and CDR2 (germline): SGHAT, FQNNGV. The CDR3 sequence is CASSLDPAGGTQETQYF. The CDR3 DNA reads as TGTGCCAGCAGCTTAGATCCGGCAGGGGGCACCCAAGAGACCCAGTACTTC.

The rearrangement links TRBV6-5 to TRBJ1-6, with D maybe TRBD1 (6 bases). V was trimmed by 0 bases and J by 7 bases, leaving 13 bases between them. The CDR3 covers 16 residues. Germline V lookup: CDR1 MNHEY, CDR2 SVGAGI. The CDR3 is CASSYSSTGGNSPLHF. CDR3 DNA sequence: TGTGCCAGCAGTTACTCTTCGACAGGCGGCAATTCACCCCTCCACTTT.

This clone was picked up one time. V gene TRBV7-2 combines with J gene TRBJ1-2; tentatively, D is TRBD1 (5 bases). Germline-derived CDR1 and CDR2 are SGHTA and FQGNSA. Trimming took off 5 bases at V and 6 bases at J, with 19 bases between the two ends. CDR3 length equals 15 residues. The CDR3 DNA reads TGTGCCAGCAGCATATCCGGGACGGAAGCGAATGGCTACACCTTC. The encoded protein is CASSISGTEANGYTF.

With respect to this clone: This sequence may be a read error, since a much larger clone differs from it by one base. The CDR3 region is CASSIDRNTIYF. The CDR3 region has the DNA TGTGCCAGTAGTATAGATCGAAACACCATATATTTT. The J gene is TRBJ1-3, the V gene TRBV19; no clear D. The CDR3 is 12 residues long. From germline, CDR1 is LNHDA and CDR2 SQIVND (reference sequence). The ends were cut back, 0 bases at V and 5 bases at J, with 2 bases in the middle.

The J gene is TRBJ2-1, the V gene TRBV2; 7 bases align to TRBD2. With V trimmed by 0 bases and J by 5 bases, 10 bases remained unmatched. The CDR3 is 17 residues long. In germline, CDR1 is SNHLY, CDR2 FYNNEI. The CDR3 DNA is TGTGCCAGCAGTGAAGCGCTTCCGGCTAGCGGTAACAATGAGCAGTTCTTC. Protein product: CASSEALPASGNNEQFF. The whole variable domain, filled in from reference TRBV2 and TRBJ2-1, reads EPEVTQTPSHQVTQMGQEVILRCVPISNHLYFYWYRQILGQKVEFLVSFYNNEISEKSEIFDDQFSVERPDGSNFTLKIRSTKLEDSAMYFCASSEALPASGNNEQFFGPGTRLTVL.

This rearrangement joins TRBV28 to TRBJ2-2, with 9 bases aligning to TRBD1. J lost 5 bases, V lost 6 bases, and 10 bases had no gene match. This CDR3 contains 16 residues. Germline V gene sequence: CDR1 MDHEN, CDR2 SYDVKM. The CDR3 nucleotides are TGTGCCAGCAGCCCGTCCGGGACAGGGAGGACCGGGGAGCTGTTTTTT. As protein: CASSPSGTGRTGELFF.

CDR3 amino acids: CTSSPNRVRGTQYF. CDR3 sequence (DNA): TGCACCAGCAGCCCTAACAGGGTACGAGGGACCCAGTACTTC. The rearrangement joins TRBV1 to TRBJ2-5; the table names TRBD1, a call not compared with the DNA. TRBV1 is noted as a pseudogene. The CDR3 has 14 residues.

The CDR3 DNA reads TGTGCCAGCAGTGGCCTCGGGGGCAACACCGGGGAGCTGTTTTTT. It yields the protein CASSGLGGNTGELFF. V gene TRBV25-1 combines with J gene TRBJ2-2; D may be TRBD1 or TRBD2 (6 bases each). The V gene lost 4 bases and the J gene lost 2 bases, with 11 bases spanning the gap. Germline assignment: CDR1 MGHDK and CDR2 SYGVNS. The CDR3 extends over 15 amino acids.

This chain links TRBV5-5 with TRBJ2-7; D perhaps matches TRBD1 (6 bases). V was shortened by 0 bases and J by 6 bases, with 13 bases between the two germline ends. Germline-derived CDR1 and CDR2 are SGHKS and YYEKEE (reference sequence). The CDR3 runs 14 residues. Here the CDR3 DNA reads TGTGCCAGCAGCTTGGTTGGGGGCACTTCCGAGCAGTACTTC. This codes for CASSLVGGTSEQYF. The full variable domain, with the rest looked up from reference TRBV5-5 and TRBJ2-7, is DAGVTQSPTHLIKTRGQQVTLRCSPISGHKSVSWYQQVLGQGPQFIFQYYEKEERGRGNFPDRFSARQFPNYSSELNVNALLLGDSALYLCASSLVGGTSEQYFGPGTRLTVT.

This CDR3 is CASSLSGGTGELFF. The DNA for the CDR3 is TGTGCCAGCAGCTTGAGCGGGGGCACCGGGGAGCTGTTTTTT. The chain joins TRBV7-9 to TRBJ2-2; the match to TRBD2 covers 8 bases. The CDR3 length is 14 residues. V shed 3 bases, J shed 4 bases, and the junction held 1 base outside the gene matches. Germline values: CDR1 SEHNR, CDR2 FQNEAQ (reference sequence).

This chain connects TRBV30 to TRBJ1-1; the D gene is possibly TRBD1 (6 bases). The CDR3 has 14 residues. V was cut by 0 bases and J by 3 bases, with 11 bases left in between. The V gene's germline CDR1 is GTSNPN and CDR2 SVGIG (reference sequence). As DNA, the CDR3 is TGTGCCTGGAGTGTATTGGGGGCGGACACTGAAGCTTTCTTT. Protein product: CAWSVLGADTEAFF.

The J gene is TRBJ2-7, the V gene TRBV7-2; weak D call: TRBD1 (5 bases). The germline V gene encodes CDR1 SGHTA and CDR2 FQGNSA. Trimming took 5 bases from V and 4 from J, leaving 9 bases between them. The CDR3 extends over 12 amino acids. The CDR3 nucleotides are TGTGCCAGCAGCCACTCAGGGTACGAGCAGTACTTC. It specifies CASSHSGYEQYF.

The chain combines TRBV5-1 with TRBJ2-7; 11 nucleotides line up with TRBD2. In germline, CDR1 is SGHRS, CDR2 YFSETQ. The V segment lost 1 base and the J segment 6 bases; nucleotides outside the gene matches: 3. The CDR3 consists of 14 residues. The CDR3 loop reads CASSLTSGSREQYF. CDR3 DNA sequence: TGCGCCAGCAGCTTGACTAGCGGGAGTCGCGAGCAGTACTTC. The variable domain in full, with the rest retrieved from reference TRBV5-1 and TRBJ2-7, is KAGVTQTPRYLIKTRGQQVTLSCSPISGHRSVSWYQQTPGQGLQFLFEYFSETQRNKGNFPGRFSGRQFSNSRSEMNVSTLELGDSALYLCASSLTSGSREQYFGPGTRLTVT.

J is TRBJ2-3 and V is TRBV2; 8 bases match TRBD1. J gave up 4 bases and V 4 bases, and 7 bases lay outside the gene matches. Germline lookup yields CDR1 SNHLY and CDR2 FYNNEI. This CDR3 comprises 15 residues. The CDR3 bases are TGTGCCAGCAGTGGGCAGGGGGCGCATCCAGATACGCAGTATTTT. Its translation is CASSGQGAHPDTQYF.

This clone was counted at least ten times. This CDR3 reads CASSLVSAEPYGYTF. CDR3 nucleotide sequence: TGTGCCAGCAGCTTGGTCTCGGCAGAACCCTATGGCTACACCTTC. The rearrangement links TRBV5-8 to TRBJ1-2; D is ambiguous. The germline V and J ends were trimmed by 0 bases and 4 bases, with 13 bases remaining between them. The CDR3 runs to 15 residues. Germline V CDR1 and CDR2: SGHTS, YDEGEE.

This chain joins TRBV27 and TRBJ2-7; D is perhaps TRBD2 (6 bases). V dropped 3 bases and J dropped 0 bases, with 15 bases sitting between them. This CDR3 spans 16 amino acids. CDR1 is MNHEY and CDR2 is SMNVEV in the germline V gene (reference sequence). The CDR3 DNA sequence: TGTGCCAGCAGTTTGATGGGGGGTGGGGGCTCCTACGAGCAGTACTTC. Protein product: CASSLMGGGGSYEQYF.

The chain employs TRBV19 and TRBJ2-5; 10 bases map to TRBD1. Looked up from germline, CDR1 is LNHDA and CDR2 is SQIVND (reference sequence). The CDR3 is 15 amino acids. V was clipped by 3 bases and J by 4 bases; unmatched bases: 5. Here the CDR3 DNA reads TGTGCCAGTAGTATGACAGGGGGCTTACGAGAGACCCAGTACTTC. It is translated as CASSMTGGLRETQYF.

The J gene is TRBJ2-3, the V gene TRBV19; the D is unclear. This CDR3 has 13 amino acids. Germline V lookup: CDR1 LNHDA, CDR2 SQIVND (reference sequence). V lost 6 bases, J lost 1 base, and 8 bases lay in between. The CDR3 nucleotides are TGTGCCAGTAGAATGACGGGCACAGATACGCAGTATTTT. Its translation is CASRMTGTDTQYF.

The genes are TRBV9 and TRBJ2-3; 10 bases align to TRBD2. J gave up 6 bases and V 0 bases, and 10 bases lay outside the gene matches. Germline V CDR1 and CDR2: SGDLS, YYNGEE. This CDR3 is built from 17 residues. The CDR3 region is CASSVESSGSPADTQYF. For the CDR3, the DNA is TGTGCCAGCAGCGTAGAGTCTAGCGGGAGTCCCGCCGATACGCAGTATTTT.

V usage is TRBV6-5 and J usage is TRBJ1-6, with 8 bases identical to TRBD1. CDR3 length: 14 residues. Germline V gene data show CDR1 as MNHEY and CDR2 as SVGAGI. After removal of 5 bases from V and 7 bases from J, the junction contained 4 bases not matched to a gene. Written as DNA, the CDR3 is TGTGCCAGCAGTACGACAGGGGAGAATTCACCCCTCCACTTT. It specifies CASSTTGENSPLHF.